The source of this TCR beta chain is a study of T cell responses to AZD1222 COVID-19 vaccine. Assay used: immunoSEQ multiplex PCR; TCRdb lists only in-frame clones, some missing. The sample yields approximately 200,000 clones, 90% to 95% seen once. This CDR3 comprises 14 residues. Per the germline V gene, CDR1 is MNHEY and CDR2 is SVGAGI. V lost 7 bases, J lost 0 bases, and 10 bases lay in between. The sequence was obtained from an adult who received the MenACWY meningococcal vaccine as a control. The chain employs TRBV6-5 and TRBJ2-4; D unresolved. The material was peripheral blood, obtained 28 days after the second dose of the MenACWY control vaccine. CDR3 DNA: TGTGCCAGCACCCCCGGTATAGCCAAAAACATTCAGTACTTC. This translates into CASTPGIAKNIQYF.